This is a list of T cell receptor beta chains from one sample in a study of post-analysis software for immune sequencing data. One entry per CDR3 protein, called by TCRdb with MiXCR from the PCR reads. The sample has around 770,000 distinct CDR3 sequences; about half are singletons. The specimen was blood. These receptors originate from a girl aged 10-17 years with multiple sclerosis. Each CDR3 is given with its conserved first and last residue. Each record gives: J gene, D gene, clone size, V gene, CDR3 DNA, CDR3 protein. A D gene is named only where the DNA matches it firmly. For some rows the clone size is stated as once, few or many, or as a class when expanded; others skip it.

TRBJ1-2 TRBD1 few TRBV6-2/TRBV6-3 TGTGCCAGCAGCCTCGGACAGGGCCTTGGCTACACCTTC CASSLGQGLGYTF
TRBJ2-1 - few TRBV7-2 TGTGCCAGCACCTATGAGGGGGAGTCATACAATGAGCAGTTCTTC CASTYEGESYNEQFF
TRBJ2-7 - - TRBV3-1 TGTGCCAGCAGCCAAGGGGGCGGAAAGGCCGGCTCTGGCGAGCAGTACTTC CASSQGGGKAGSGEQYF
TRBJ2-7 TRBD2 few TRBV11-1 TGTGCCAGCCAACTGGCCGGGACTAGCCTCTACGAGCAGTACTTC CASQLAGTSLYEQYF
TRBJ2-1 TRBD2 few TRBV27 TGTGCCAGCAGTTTGGGGACTAGCGGGACCTACAATGAGCAGTTCTTC CASSLGTSGTYNEQFF
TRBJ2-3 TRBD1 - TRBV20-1 TGCAGTGCAGAATGGCAGGGGGCTGCAGATACGCAGTATTTT CSAEWQGAADTQYF
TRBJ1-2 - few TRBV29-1 TGCAGCGTTGGGGGGGGGCCAACCCTAAACTATGGCTACACCTTC CSVGGGPTLNYGYTF
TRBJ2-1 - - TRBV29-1 TGCAGCGTTGACAGCCAGCTCCGGTCGAATGAGCAGTTCTTC CSVDSQLRSNEQFF
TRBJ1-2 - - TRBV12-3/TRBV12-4 TGTGCCACGGGCGTGAATGGCTACACCTTC CATGVNGYTF
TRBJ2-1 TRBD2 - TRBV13 TGTGCCAGCAGCTTAAAGTCGACGGGGGGGTGGAGTTTAAACAATGAGCAGTTCTTC CASSLKSTGGWSLNNEQFF
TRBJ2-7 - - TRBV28 TGTGCCAGCAGCCCCGGGACATTGGGCGAGCAGTACTTC CASSPGTLGEQYF
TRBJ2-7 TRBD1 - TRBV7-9 TGTGCCAGCAGCCCGGGACAGAGCCTGGAGCAGTACTTC CASSPGQSLEQYF
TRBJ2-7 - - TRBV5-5 TGTGCCAGCAGCTTTCGGCAGGGGAGCTCCTACGAGCAGTACTTC CASSFRQGSSYEQYF
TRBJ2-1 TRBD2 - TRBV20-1 TGCAGTGCTAGTCTTCTAGCGGGAGGGTTCAATGAGCAGTTCTTC CSASLLAGGFNEQFF
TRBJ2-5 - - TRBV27 TGTGCCAGCAAAAGGGGGGACAGTTCGACGGAGACCCAGTACTTC CASKRGDSSTETQYF
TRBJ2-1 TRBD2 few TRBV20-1 TGCAGTGCTAGGGGCGCGAGCGGGAGAACCTCCTACAATGAGCAGTTCTTC CSARGASGRTSYNEQFF